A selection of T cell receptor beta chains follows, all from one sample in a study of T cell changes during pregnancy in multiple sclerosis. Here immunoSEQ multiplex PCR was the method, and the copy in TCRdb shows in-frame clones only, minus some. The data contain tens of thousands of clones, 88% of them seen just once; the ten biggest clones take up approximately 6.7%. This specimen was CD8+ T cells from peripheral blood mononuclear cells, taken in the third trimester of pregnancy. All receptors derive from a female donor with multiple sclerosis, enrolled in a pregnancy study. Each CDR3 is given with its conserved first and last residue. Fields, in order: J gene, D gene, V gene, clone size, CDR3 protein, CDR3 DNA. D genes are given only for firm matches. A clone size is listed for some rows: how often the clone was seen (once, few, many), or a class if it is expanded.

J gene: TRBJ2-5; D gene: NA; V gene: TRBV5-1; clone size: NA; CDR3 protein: CASSLDIQETQYF; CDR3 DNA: TGCGCCAGCAGCTTGGACATACAAGAGACCCAGTACTTC
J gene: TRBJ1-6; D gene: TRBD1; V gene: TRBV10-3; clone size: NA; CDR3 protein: CAIRGTGPDSPLHF; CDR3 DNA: TGTGCCATCAGGGGGACAGGACCAGATTCACCCCTCCACTTT
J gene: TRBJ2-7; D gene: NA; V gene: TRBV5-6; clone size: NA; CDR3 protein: CASSLGHSSYEQYF; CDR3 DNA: TGTGCCAGCAGCTTGGGCCACAGCTCCTACGAGCAGTACTTC
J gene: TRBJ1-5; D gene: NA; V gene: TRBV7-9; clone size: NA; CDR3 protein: CASSQGHEAGQPQHF; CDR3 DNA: TGTGCCAGCAGCCAAGGACACGAAGCGGGTCAGCCCCAGCATTTT
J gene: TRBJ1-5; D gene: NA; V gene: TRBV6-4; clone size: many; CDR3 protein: CASSAEDRQPQHF; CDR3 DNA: TGTGCCAGCAGTGCGGAGGACCGTCAGCCCCAGCATTTT
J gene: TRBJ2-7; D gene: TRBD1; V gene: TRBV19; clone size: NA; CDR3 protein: CASSLGQGGEQYF; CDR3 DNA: TGTGCCAGTAGTCTGGGACAGGGTGGCGAGCAGTACTTC
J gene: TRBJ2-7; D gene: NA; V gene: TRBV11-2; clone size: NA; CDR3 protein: CASSLGGGSYEQYF; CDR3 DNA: TGTGCCAGCAGCTTAGGAGGCGGGTCCTACGAGCAGTACTTC
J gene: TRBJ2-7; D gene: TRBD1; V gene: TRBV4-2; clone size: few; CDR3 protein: CASSHNRGSSYEQYF; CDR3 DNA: TGTGCCAGCAGCCACAACAGGGGGAGCTCCTACGAGCAGTACTTC
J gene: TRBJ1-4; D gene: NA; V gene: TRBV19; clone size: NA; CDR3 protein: CASTSYATNEKLFF; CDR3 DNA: TGTGCCAGTACAAGCTATGCAACTAATGAAAAACTGTTTTTT
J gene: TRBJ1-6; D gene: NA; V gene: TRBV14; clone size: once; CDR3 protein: CASSQRTWHSPLHF; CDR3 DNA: TGTGCCAGCAGCCAACGGACATGGCACTCACCCCTCCACTTT
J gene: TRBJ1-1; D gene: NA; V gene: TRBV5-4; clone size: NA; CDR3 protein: CASSLGGEEVEAFF; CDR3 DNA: TGTGCCAGCAGCTTGGGCGGGGAAGAGGTTGAAGCTTTCTTT
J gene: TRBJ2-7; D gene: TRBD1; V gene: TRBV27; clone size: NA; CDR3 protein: CASSNRGVSYEQYF; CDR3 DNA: TGTGCCAGCAGTAACAGGGGAGTCTCCTACGAGCAGTACTTC
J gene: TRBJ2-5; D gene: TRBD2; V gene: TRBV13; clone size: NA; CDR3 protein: CATERGEETQYF; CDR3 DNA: TGTGCCACTGAGCGGGGGGAAGAGACCCAGTACTTC
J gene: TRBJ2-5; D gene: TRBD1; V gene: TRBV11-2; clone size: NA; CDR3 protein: CASSYLGQGQETQYF; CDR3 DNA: TGTGCCAGCAGCTACCTCGGACAGGGGCAAGAGACCCAGTACTTC
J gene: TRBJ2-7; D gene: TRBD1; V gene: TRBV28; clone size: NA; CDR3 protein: CASSSLGQAGEQYF; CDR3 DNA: TGTGCCAGCAGTTCCCTAGGACAGGCGGGCGAGCAGTACTTC
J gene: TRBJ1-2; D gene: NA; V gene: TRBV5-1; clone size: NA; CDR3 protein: CATQDGVGRGYTF; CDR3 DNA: TGCGCCACCCAGGACGGCGTTGGTCGGGGGTACACCTTC
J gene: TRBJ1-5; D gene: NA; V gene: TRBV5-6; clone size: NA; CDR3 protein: CASSLAGGSNQPQHF; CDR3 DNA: TGTGCCAGCAGCTTGGCGGGGGGGAGCAATCAGCCCCAGCATTTT
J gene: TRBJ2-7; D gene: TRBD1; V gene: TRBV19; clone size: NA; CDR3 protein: CASSSRTGAYEQYF; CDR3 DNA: TGTGCCAGTAGTTCCAGGACAGGGGCCTACGAGCAGTACTTC
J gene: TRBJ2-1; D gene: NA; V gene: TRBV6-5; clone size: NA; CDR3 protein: CASSFTSPGYNEQFF; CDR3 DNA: TGTGCCAGCAGTTTCACTAGCCCGGGTTACAATGAGCAGTTCTTC
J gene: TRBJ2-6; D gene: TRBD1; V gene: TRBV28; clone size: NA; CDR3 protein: CASTQGDSGANVLTF; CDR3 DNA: TGTGCCAGCACCCAGGGGGACTCTGGGGCCAACGTCCTGACTTTC
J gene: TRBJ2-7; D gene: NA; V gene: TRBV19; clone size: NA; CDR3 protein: CASSTWGSSGEQYF; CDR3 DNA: TGTGCCAGTTCCACCTGGGGCAGCTCAGGCGAGCAGTACTTC
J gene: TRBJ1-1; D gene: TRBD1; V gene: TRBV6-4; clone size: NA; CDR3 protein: CASRETGVSEAFF; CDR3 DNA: TGTGCCAGCAGGGAGACAGGGGTCTCTGAAGCTTTCTTT
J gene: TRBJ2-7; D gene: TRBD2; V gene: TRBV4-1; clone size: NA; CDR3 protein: CASSLLAGGRYEQYF; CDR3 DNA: TGCGCCAGCAGCCTTTTAGCGGGGGGGCGATACGAGCAGTACTTC
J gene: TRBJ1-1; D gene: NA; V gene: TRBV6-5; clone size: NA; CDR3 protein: CASRRRPGLHTEAFF; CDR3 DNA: TGTGCCAGCAGGCGTAGACCAGGACTACACACTGAAGCTTTCTTT
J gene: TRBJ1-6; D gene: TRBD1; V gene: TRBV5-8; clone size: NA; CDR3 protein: CASRSTGDNSPLHF; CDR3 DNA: TGTGCCAGCAGATCCACAGGGGATAATTCACCCCTCCACTTT
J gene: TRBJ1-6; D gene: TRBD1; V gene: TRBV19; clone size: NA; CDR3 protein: CASSGQGPVLWANSPLHF; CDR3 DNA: TGTGCCAGTAGCGGACAGGGGCCTGTCTTATGGGCCAATTCACCCCTCCACTTT
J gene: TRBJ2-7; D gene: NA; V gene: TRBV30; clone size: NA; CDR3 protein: CAWSVLAYEQYF; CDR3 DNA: TGTGCCTGGAGTGTACTGGCCTACGAGCAGTACTTC
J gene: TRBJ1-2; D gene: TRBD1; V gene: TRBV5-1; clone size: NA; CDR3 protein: CASSWGDREHYGYTF; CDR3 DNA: TGCGCCAGCAGCTGGGGAGACAGGGAACACTATGGCTACACCTTC
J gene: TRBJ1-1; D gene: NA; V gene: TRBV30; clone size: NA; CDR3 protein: CAWSVLAEAFF; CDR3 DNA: TGTGCCTGGAGTGTACTCGCTGAAGCTTTCTTT
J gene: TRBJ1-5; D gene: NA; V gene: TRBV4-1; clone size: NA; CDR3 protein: CASSLRTASNQPQHF; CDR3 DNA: TGCGCCAGCAGCCTCCGGACAGCCTCTAATCAGCCCCAGCATTTT
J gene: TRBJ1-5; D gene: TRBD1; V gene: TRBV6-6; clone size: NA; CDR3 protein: CASRRDRDNQPQHF; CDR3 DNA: TGTGCCAGCAGACGGGACAGGGACAATCAGCCCCAGCATTTT
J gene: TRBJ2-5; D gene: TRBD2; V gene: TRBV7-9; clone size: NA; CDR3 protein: CASTTHGIAGGPETQYF; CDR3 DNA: TGTGCCAGCACCACTCATGGGATAGCGGGGGGGCCGGAGACCCAGTACTTC
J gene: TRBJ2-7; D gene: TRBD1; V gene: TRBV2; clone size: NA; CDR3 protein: CASSGTGGHEQYF; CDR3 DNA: TGTGCCAGCAGTGGGACAGGGGGCCACGAGCAGTACTTC
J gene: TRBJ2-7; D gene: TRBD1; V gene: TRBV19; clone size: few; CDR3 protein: CASRAGQGGYEQYF; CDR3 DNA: TGTGCCTCGAGGGCGGGACAGGGCGGCTACGAGCAGTACTTC
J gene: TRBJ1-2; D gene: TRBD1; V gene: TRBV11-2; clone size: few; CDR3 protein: CASSWDRGLGYTF; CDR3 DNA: TGTGCCAGCAGTTGGGACAGGGGGCTTGGCTACACCTTC
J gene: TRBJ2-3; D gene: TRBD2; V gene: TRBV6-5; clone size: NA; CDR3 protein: CASSYLGGADTQYF; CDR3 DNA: TGTGCCAGCAGTTACCTCGGGGGGGCAGATACGCAGTATTTT
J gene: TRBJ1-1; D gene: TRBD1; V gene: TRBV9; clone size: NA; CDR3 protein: CASSQGGNTEAFF; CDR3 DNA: TGTGCCAGCAGCCAGGGGGGTAACACTGAAGCTTTCTTT
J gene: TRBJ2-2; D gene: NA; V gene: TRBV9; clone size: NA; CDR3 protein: CASREEISTGELFF; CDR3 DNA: TGTGCCAGCAGAGAGGAGATTTCCACCGGGGAGCTGTTTTTT
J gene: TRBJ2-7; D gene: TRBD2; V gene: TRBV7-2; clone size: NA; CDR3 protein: CASSPNPTPRGGPYEQYF; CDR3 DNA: TGTGCCAGCAGCCCAAACCCCACACCCCGGGGGGGACCCTACGAGCAGTACTTC
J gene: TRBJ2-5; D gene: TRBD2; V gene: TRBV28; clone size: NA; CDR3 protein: CASSPGTSGGPETQYF; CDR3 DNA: TGTGCCAGCAGCCCGGGGACTAGCGGGGGGCCGGAGACCCAGTACTTC
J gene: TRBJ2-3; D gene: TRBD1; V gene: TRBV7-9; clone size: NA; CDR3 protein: CASSPGTGSTDTQYF; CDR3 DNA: TGTGCCAGCAGCCCCGGGACAGGTAGCACAGATACGCAGTATTTT
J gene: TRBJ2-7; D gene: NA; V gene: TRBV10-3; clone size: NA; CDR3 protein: CAISEQGYEQYF; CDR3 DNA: TGTGCCATCAGTGAGCAGGGGTACGAGCAGTACTTC
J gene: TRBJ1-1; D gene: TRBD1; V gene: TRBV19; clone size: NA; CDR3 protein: CASSILDRALAEAFF; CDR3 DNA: TGTGCCAGTAGTATCTTAGACAGGGCTCTGGCTGAAGCTTTCTTT
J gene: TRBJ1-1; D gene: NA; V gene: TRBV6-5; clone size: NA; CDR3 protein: CASWSTGEGTEAFF; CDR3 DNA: TGTGCCAGCTGGAGTACGGGGGAAGGGACTGAAGCTTTCTTT
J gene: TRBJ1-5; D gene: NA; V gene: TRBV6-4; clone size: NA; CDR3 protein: CASRGQGTQEIKSNQPQHF; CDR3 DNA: TGTGCCAGCAGGGGTCAGGGAACTCAGGAGATCAAGAGCAATCAGCCCCAGCATTTT
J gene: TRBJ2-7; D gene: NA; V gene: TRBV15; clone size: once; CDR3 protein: CATSRGSGGYEQYF; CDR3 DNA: TGTGCCACCAGCAGAGGTTCAGGTGGATACGAGCAGTACTTC
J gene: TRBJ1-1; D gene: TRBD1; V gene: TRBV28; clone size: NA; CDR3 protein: CASSDSRDRGYTEAFF; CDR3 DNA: TGTGCCAGCAGCGATAGCAGGGACAGGGGTTACACTGAAGCTTTCTTT
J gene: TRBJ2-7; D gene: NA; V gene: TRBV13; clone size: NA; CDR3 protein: CASSSQREQYF; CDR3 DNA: TGTGCCAGCAGCTCACAGAGAGAGCAGTACTTC